This T cell receptor (beta chain) was recorded in a study of beta chain features in type 1 diabetes. All of the isolated RNA was reverse transcribed, so expressed TCRB transcripts were sequenced. The method was immunoSEQ multiplex PCR; TCRdb's version includes in-frame clones alone and lacks a portion of them. The data show around 600,000 clones, approximately 13% seen once. V shed 4 bases and J 5 bases; nucleotides not matched to a gene: 8. From germline, CDR1 is SGHTA and CDR2 FQGNSA. The CDR3 consists of 16 residues. Sorted populations all had greater than 95% purity. As regards this clone: Its cognate antigen is unknown.

Notes on the study in general: For Type 1 diabetes patients, all four CD4+ subsets carried TCRB CDR3s that were moderately but significantly shorter.

The chain links TRBV7-2 to TRBJ1-2; 12 positions agree with TRBD1. The specimen sequenced was naive CD4+ T cells from blood. The sequence was obtained from a man aged 30 to 45 with type 1 diabetes. DNA for the CDR3: TGTGCCAGCAGCTCACCCGGGACAGGGGGCGGTTATGGCTACACCTTC. Translation: CASSSPGTGGGYGYTF.